Presented here are 31 T cell receptor beta chains from one specimen sequenced in a study of read filtering for tumor transcriptome and immune sequencing. From around 0.4 ug of RNA, a library with molecular barcoded alpha/delta and beta/gamma adaptors was made. Via MiXCR, TCRdb re-called the reads, giving one row per CDR3 protein. The data contain 35,000 to 50,000 distinct CDR3 sequences, about 20% of them singletons. The sample consisted of a population of CD138-negative cells sorted from bone marrow. These receptor sequences come from a donor aged 40 or over with multiple myeloma.

This clonotype occurred many times. The chain joins TRBV20-1 to TRBJ2-1; TRBD2 matches at 8 bases. This CDR3 is built from 14 residues. V lost 1 base and J lost 5; bases outside the gene matches: 4. Germline CDR1 and CDR2: DFQATT and SNEGSKA (reference sequence). This CDR3 is CSARGGRSNNEQFF. DNA for the CDR3: TGCAGTGCTAGAGGCGGGAGGAGCAACAATGAGCAGTTCTTC.

A word on this clonotype: A much larger clone differs by one base, so this may be a read error. The chain joins TRBV28 to TRBJ2-7, with 7 bases that match TRBD2. The V and J ends lost 5 bases and 0 bases, in that order; junction bases with no gene match: 7. In germline, CDR1 is MDHEN, CDR2 SYDVKM. The CDR3 spans 15 residues. CDR3 sequence (DNA): TGTGCCAGCAGTAGCGGGGCGGCCAGCTCCTACGAGCAGTACTTC. Translated, it gives CASSSGAASSYEQYF.

This clonotype was found many times. This chain's CDR3 is CSATRDGLSSYNEQFF. The CDR3 DNA follows: TGCAGTGCTACCCGGGACGGCTTGAGCTCCTACAATGAGCAGTTCTTC. This chain uses TRBV20-1 with TRBJ2-1; D tentatively fits TRBD1 or TRBD2 (5 bases each). CDR3 size: 16 residues. V dropped 4 bases and J dropped 0 bases, with 16 bases sitting between them. Germline CDR1 DFQATT, CDR2 SNEGSKA (reference sequence).

Many counts were recorded for this clonotype. The CDR3 is CASSYRDGFGYTF. The CDR3 DNA reads TGTGCCAGCAGCTATAGGGACGGCTTTGGCTACACCTTC. The rearrangement joins TRBV7-9 to TRBJ1-2, with D possibly matching TRBD1 (5 bases). Trimming took 4 bases from V and 7 from J, leaving 13 bases between them. The germline V gene encodes CDR1 SEHNR and CDR2 FQNEAQ (reference sequence). The length of the CDR3 is 13 residues.

This clonotype occurred many times. V usage is TRBV3-1 and J usage is TRBJ1-1; D not resolved. The V gene lost 3 bases and the J gene lost 1 base, with 9 bases spanning the gap. CDR3 length equals 14 residues. Germline V gene sequence: CDR1 LGHDT, CDR2 YNNKEL (reference sequence). Here the CDR3 reads CASSQFARNTEAFF. DNA of the CDR3: TGTGCCAGCAGCCAGTTCGCCCGGAACACTGAAGCTTTCTTT.

This clonotype was seen only a few times. This sequence joins TRBV6-2 or TRBV6-3 and TRBJ2-3; 7 nucleotides agree with TRBD1. V lost 5 bases, J lost 2 bases, and 10 bases stayed unmatched. CDR3 length: 16 amino acids. CDR1 and CDR2 from the germline V gene are MNHEY and SVGEGT. As DNA, the CDR3 is TGTGCCAGCAGTACTACCGGGACAGCTAACACAGATACGCAGTATTTT. It encodes CASSTTGTANTDTQYF.

This clonotype was counted a few times. Just one base apart from a much larger clone, this may be a read error. The chain recombines TRBV28 with TRBJ2-3; D is undetermined. Germline V CDR1 and CDR2: MDHEN, SYDVKM. The length of the CDR3 is 14 residues. DNA for the CDR3: TGTGTCAGCAGTTTCCGGTTCTCCACAGATACGCAGTATTTT. This sequence encodes CVSSFRFSTDTQYF.

The CDR3 region is CSVITSGSTDTQYF. In DNA, the CDR3 is TGCAGCGTAATAACTAGCGGAAGCACAGATACGCAGTATTTT. The J gene is TRBJ2-3, the V gene TRBV29-1; 8 nucleotides agree with TRBD2. Unmatched junction bases numbered 5, after V lost 6 bases and J lost 0 bases. Germline loops: CDR1 SQVTM, CDR2 ANQGSEA. The CDR3 is 14 residues long.

A few counts support this clonotype. The CDR3 spells CAWSVLGGVQETQYF. In DNA form, the CDR3 reads TGTGCCTGGAGTGTACTCGGCGGGGTACAAGAGACCCAGTACTTC. The chain has TRBV30 and TRBJ2-5, with D maybe TRBD2 (6 bases). Trimming took 0 bases from V and 2 from J, leaving 13 bases between them. The CDR3 contains 15 residues. Germline V CDR1 and CDR2: GTSNPN, SVGIG (reference sequence).

Many counts were recorded for this clonotype. The chain is built from TRBV28 and TRBJ2-1; 9 nucleotides agree with TRBD2. The J segment lost 8 bases and the V segment lost 7 bases, leaving 9 bases of the junction unmatched. CDR1 is MDHEN and CDR2 is SYDVKM in the germline V gene. The CDR3 extends over 14 amino acids. This chain's CDR3 is CASTRLAEYYEQFF. Written as DNA, the CDR3 is TGTGCCAGCACCAGACTAGCGGAGTATTATGAGCAGTTCTTC.

This clonotype was detected ten times or more. The chain links TRBV3-1 to TRBJ2-7; a possible D gene is TRBD1 (5 bases). This CDR3 has 12 residues. Trimming stripped 11 bases from V and 3 bases from J, with 14 bases between. Germline lookup yields CDR1 LGHDT and CDR2 YNNKEL (reference sequence). The CDR3: CAARGDSYEQYF. The CDR3 region has the DNA TGTGCCGCACGAGGCGACAGCTACGAGCAGTACTTC.

This clonotype qualifies as medium-sized (0.01 to 0.1%). V usage is TRBV5-1 and J usage is TRBJ2-1, with 9 bases aligning to TRBD2. The germline gives CDR1 SGHRS, CDR2 YFSETQ. Trimming took 5 bases from V and 6 from J; bases not matched to a gene: 9. The CDR3 loop spans 15 amino acids. This CDR3 is CASSVSGTSFNEQFF. The CDR3 nucleotides are TGCGCCAGCAGTGTATCAGGGACTAGCTTCAATGAGCAGTTCTTC.

This clonotype was seen many times. V gene TRBV20-1 combines with J gene TRBJ2-7; D possibly corresponds to TRBD2 (6 bases). The CDR3 is 14 amino acids. The V end was cut by 1 base, the J end by 3 bases, with 13 bases between. CDR1 DFQATT and CDR2 SNEGSKA come from the germline V gene (reference sequence). The CDR3 nucleotides are TGCAGTGCTAGAGTTGATCGGGGAGGCTACGAGCAGTACTTC. Its protein product is CSARVDRGGYEQYF.

A note on this clonotype: A much larger clone lies a single base off, so this may be a read error. This chain connects TRBV29-1 to TRBJ1-1; no firm D call. V was pared by 1 base and J by 8 bases, with 14 bases between. Germline V CDR1 and CDR2: SQVTM, ANQGSEA. The CDR3 is made up of 13 amino acids. The CDR3 sequence: CSVEGSGSCEAFF. CDR3 bases: TGCAGCGTTGAAGGTTCAGGCAGCTGCGAAGCTTTCTTT.

This clonotype has a count of ten or more. V and J are TRBV20-1 and TRBJ1-5, with 9 bases lining up with TRBD1. V gave up 5 bases and J gave up 0 bases; unmatched junction bases: 8. This CDR3 spans 16 amino acids. CDR1 is DFQATT, CDR2 SNEGSKA, per germline (reference sequence). The CDR3 nucleotides read TGCAGTGCTGGGGGGGACAGGGATTATAGCAATCAGCCCCAGCATTTT. Its protein is CSAGGDRDYSNQPQHF.

In DNA, the CDR3 is TGTGCCAGCAGCGCTAGCTTCGCAGATACGCAGTATTTT. This codes for CASSASFADTQYF. The chain is built from TRBV2 and TRBJ2-3, with D possibly TRBD2 on 5 matching bases. The length of the CDR3 is 13 residues. V lost 6 bases and J 4 bases, leaving 11 bases between the germline ends. In germline, CDR1 is SNHLY, CDR2 FYNNEI.

This clonotype was observed many times. This rearrangement joins TRBV12-3 or TRBV12-4 to TRBJ2-5; D uncertain. V shed 6 bases and J shed 4 bases, with 6 bases lying between them. There are 11 residues in the CDR3. CDR3 sequence (DNA): TGTGCCAGCAGCATGTCAGAGACCCAGTACTTC. This codes for CASSMSETQYF.

There are many counts of this clonotype. The CDR3, as DNA: TGTGCCAGCAGCGCACGGACGGATTACAATGAGCAGTTCTTC. Translated: CASSARTDYNEQFF. V is TRBV5-4 and J is TRBJ2-1, with D hard to call. The germline CDR1 and CDR2 sequences are SGHNT and YYREEE (reference sequence). V was shortened by 4 bases and J by 4 bases, with 12 bases between the two germline ends. CDR3 length: 14 residues. Based on the CDR3 plus reference TRBV5-4 and TRBJ2-1, the full variable domain is ETGVTQSPTHLIKTRGQQVTLRCSSQSGHNTVSWYQQALGQGPQFIFQYYREEENGRGNFPPRFSGLQFPNYSSELNVNALELDDSALYLCASSARTDYNEQFFGPGTRLTVL.

To note about this clonotype: A read error may be the cause here, since a much bigger clone is one base away. The chain has TRBV12-3 or TRBV12-4 and TRBJ1-2; D is perhaps TRBD1 (6 bases). The CDR3 contains 13 residues. Trimming pared 6 bases from V and 6 bases from J, leaving 14 bases between. CDR3 bases: TGTGCCAGCAGAGACCGGGACAACCATGGCTACACCTTC. Protein sequence: CASRDRDNHGYTF.

This clonotype was seen at least ten times. J is TRBJ2-1 and V is TRBV18, with D possibly being TRBD2 (6 bases). Germline CDR1 and CDR2: KGHSH and LQKENI. The CDR3 loop spans 16 amino acids. V shed 3 bases and J shed 0 bases, with 12 bases lying between them. The CDR3 DNA is TGTGCCAGCTCACCCCCCGGAGGGATCTCCTACAATGAGCAGTTCTTC. Protein sequence: CASSPPGGISYNEQFF.

The chain uses TRBV7-9 and TRBJ1-2; 7 bases fit TRBD1. The CDR3 sequence is 14 residues long. CDR1 is SEHNR and CDR2 is FQNEAQ in the germline V gene (reference sequence). Germline trimming cut 6 bases from V and 4 bases from J; bases unmatched to any gene: 8. The CDR3 loop is CASRPQGSLYGYTF. In nucleotides, the CDR3 is TGTGCCAGCAGACCACAGGGGTCCCTCTATGGCTACACCTTC.

This clonotype was seen ten or more times. The chain couples TRBV20-1 to TRBJ2-3; 7 bases are shared with TRBD2. With 2 bases clipped from V and 7 bases from J, the junction kept 9 bases outside the gene matches. The CDR3 has 14 amino acids. Germline loops: CDR1 DFQATT, CDR2 SNEGSKA (reference sequence). In DNA, the CDR3 is TGCAGTGCTAGAAGGGCGGGAGACGTAAATACGCAGTATTTT. It codes for CSARRAGDVNTQYF.

Ten or more counts support this clonotype. This chain's CDR3 is CASSLGLAEGVDTQYF. CDR3 nucleotide sequence: TGTGCCAGCAGCCTAGGACTAGCGGAGGGAGTAGATACGCAGTATTTT. This chain connects TRBV28 to TRBJ2-3, with 10 bases fitting TRBD2. Germline CDR1 and CDR2: MDHEN and SYDVKM. With 6 bases clipped from V and 5 bases from J, the junction kept 11 bases outside the gene matches. The CDR3 has 16 residues.

In this sample, this clonotype turned up many times. The chain combines TRBV11-1 with TRBJ2-7; 7 bases line up with TRBD1. Germline V gene data show CDR1 as SGHAT and CDR2 as FQDESV (reference sequence). V lost 6 bases to trimming and J lost 0 bases; unmatched junction nucleotides: 11. The CDR3 consists of 16 residues. CDR3 region: CASSSPPGTVSYEQYF. Here the CDR3 DNA reads TGTGCCAGCAGTTCTCCCCCCGGGACAGTCTCCTACGAGCAGTACTTC.

About this clonotype itself: A much larger clonotype is one base distant, so this may be a read error. The rearrangement links TRBV6-2 or TRBV6-3 to TRBJ2-7; a possible D gene is TRBD1 (5 bases). The CDR3 has 15 residues. Looked up from germline, CDR1 is MNHEY and CDR2 is SVGEGT. V lost 5 bases and J 1 base, leaving 15 bases between the germline ends. The CDR3 coding sequence is TGTGCCAGCAGTCCCTGGACACCCTATTCCTACGAGCAGTACTTC. It codes for CASSPWTPYSYEQYF.

This clonotype was recorded at least ten times. The chain carries TRBV25-1 and TRBJ2-1, with 9 bases aligning to TRBD2. Germline CDR1 is MGHDK and CDR2 is SYGVNS. V gave up 4 bases and J gave up 3 bases; unmatched junction bases: 16. The CDR3 loop spans 19 amino acids. The CDR3 reads CASSGPGASGEPLYNEQFF. The CDR3 DNA reads TGTGCCAGCAGTGGGCCCGGAGCTAGCGGGGAACCCCTCTACAATGAGCAGTTCTTC. The whole variable domain, remainder taken from reference TRBV25-1 and TRBJ2-1, is EADIYQTPRYLVIGTGKKITLECSQTMGHDKMYWYQQDPGMELHLIHYSYGVNSTEKGDLSSESTVSRIRTEHFPLTLESARPSHTSQYLCASSGPGASGEPLYNEQFFGPGTRLTVL.

This chain joins TRBV2 and TRBJ1-5; D is perhaps TRBD1 (6 bases). Trimming shortened V by 3 bases and J by 6 bases, and 15 bases separated the two germline ends. The CDR3 length is 15 residues. Germline V gene lookup returns CDR1 SNHLY and CDR2 FYNNEI. CDR3 loop: CASSDRGAGSQPQHF. The CDR3 nucleotides read TGTGCCAGCAGTGATCGGGGGGCAGGGAGTCAGCCCCAGCATTTT. The full variable domain, completed using reference TRBV2 and TRBJ1-5, is EPEVTQTPSHQVTQMGQEVILRCVPISNHLYFYWYRQILGQKVEFLVSFYNNEISEKSEIFDDQFSVERPDGSNFTLKIRSTKLEDSAMYFCASSDRGAGSQPQHFGDGTRLSIL.

This clonotype has ten or more counts. The rearrangement uses TRBV10-3 and TRBJ2-2; D is undetermined. Germline V CDR1 and CDR2: ENHRY, SYGVKD. The CDR3 is 14 amino acids. Trimming removed 4 bases from V and 4 bases from J, with 10 bases in between. The CDR3 is CAISAPPGTGELFF. CDR3 bases: TGTGCCATCAGTGCTCCCCCCGGCACCGGGGAGCTGTTTTTT.

This clonotype was observed many times. The chain recombines TRBV12-5 with TRBJ2-1, with 8 nucleotides matching TRBD2. Germline CDR1 LGHNT, CDR2 FRNRAP. The CDR3 extends over 14 amino acids. V gave up 7 bases and J gave up 5 bases; unmatched junction bases: 7. CDR3 sequence: CASANSGDHNEQFF. The CDR3 nucleotides are TGTGCTAGTGCAAATAGCGGGGACCACAATGAGCAGTTCTTC.

V and J are TRBV30 and TRBJ2-2, with D unclear. CDR1 is GTSNPN and CDR2 is SVGIG in the germline V gene (reference sequence). The CDR3 length is 11 residues. The V end was cut by 5 bases, the J end by 1 base, with 2 bases between. The CDR3 nucleotides are TGTGCCTGGCAGAACACCGGGGAGCTGTTTTTT. This encodes CAWQNTGELFF.

This clonotype appeared many times. The rearrangement uses TRBV6-1 and TRBJ2-1; the D gene is possibly TRBD2 (6 bases). This CDR3 region has 14 residues. The germline CDR1 and CDR2 sequences are MNHNS and SASEGT. Trimming took 8 bases from V and 1 from J, leaving 12 bases between them. CDR3 nucleotide sequence: TGTGCCAGCGGGGAGGAGGGTTCCTACAATGAGCAGTTCTTC. This gives the protein CASGEEGSYNEQFF.